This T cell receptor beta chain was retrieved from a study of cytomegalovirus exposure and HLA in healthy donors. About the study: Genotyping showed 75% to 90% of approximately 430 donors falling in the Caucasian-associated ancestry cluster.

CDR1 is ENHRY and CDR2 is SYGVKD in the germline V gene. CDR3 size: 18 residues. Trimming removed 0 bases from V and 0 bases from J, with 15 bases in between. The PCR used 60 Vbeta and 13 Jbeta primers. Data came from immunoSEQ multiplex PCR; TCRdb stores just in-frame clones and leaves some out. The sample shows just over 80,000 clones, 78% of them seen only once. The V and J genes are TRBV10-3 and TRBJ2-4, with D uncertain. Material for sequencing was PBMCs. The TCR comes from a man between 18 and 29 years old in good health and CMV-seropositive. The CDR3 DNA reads TGTGCCATCAGTGAGTCTCATTTTCGCGAGGTAGCCAAAAACATTCAGTACTTC. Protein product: CAISESHFREVAKNIQYF.